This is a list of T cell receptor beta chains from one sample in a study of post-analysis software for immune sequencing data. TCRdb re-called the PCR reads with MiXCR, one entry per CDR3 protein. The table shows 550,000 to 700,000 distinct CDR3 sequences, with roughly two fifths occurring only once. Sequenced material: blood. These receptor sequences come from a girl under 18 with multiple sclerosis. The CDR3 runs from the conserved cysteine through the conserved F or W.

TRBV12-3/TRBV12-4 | CASSFPGVPYEQYF
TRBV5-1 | CASSLEGGYYEQYF
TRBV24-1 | CATSDSRSTEAFF
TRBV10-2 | CASTQHRGYEQYF
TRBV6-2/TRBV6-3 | CASSQGTAQETQYF
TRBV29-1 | CSVDGPNTEAFF
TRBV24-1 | CATSDSGLRDTQYF
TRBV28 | CASSFGGLTDTQYF
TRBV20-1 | CNWGGEDTGELFF
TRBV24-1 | CATRDDPHPVGCAYEQYF
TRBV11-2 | CASSPGVETQYF
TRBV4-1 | CASSQLTDSYEQYF
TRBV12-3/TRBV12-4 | CASRQTWTSGRAAPQYF
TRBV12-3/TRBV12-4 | CASSPLDRLNTEAFF
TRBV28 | CASSFTGLAVTGEQYF
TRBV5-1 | CASSRGPSGPEQYF
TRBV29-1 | CSVEDRGQSTDMQYF
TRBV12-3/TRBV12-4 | CASTSDRGPLQPQHF
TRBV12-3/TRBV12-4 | CASGSGGAASTDTQYF
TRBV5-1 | CASSLGGDEQFF
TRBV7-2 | CASSLGPGPPPQYF
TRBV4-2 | CASSQDYQGSSYNSPLHF
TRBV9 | CASSGDREETQYF
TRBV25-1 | CASRRGHLSYNEQFF
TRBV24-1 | CATSDSRTFYNEQFF
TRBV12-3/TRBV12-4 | CASSGGSVNQPQHF
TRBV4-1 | CASSDWRGHKETQYF
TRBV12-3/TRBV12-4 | CASSPPDRARWGYTF
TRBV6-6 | CATRRAVTKVSYNEQFF
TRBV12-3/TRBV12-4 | CASSLALSGLADNEQFF
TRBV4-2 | CASSQDSGNYGYTF
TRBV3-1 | CASSDGTIISYEQYF
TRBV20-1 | CSAEGTSGHNEQFF
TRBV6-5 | CASAADSYEQYF
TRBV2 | CASSVGTKYEQYF
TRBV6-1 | CASSERPSGISTQYF
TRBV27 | CASSYGGGGWDTQYF
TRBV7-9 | CASFRRRPQHF
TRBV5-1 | CASSQRQGSGGYTF
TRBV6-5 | CASRDRFSNQPQHF
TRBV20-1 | CSAAPGGTSVVYAQYF
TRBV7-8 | CASSFGVTNEQFF
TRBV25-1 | CASRPSDRRYGYTF
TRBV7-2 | CASSLTSSGTEAFF
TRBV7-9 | CASSSTLLLSKIYEQYF
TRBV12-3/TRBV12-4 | CASSKGDRSSGANVLTF
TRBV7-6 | CASSPRGGGQETQYF